This TCR beta chain was captured by sequencing in a study of T cell responses to AZD1222 COVID-19 vaccine. Study-level results: Across spike, vaccine-associated CD4 TCRs were found, dominant at 160-218 and 743-854.

Sequencing was performed with immunoSEQ multiplex PCR; in TCRdb, only in-frame clones are kept and a portion is missing. The sample has 100,000 or so clones, roughly 90% seen once. As to this clone: Its antigen is currently unknown.

Trimming shortened V by 3 bases and J by 7 bases, and 6 bases separated the two germline ends. The length of the CDR3 is 12 residues. This sequence joins TRBV12-3 or TRBV12-4 and TRBJ1-4; D not certain. This clonotype was obtained from an adult in good health. The sample here was peripheral blood, taken on day 0 of AZD1222 vaccination. CDR3 bases: TGTGCCAGCAGTTTTATTCTTGAAAAACTGTTTTTT. Its translation: CASSFILEKLFF.